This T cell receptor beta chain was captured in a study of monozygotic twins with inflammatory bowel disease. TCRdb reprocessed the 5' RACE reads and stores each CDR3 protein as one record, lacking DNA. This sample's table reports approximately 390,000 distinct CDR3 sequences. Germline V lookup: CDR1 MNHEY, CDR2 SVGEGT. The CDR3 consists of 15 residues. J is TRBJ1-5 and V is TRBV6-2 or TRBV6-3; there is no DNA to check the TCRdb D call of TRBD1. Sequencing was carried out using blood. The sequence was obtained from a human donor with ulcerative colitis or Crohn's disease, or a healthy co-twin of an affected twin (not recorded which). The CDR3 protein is CASSDDRGLEQPQHF.